Below are 12 T cell receptor beta chains sequenced from a single sample in a study of shared clonotypes between healthy human individuals. TCRdb's copy holds only in-frame clones and misses some; the assay was immunoSEQ multiplex PCR. In the table there are some 2,500,000 clones, just under 95% of which are singletons. The material sequenced was naive CD4+ T cells from PBMCs. The subset: CD45RA+ positively selected. Receptors originate from a man between 18 and 29 years old in good health. Some clones in this sample may be carry-over from other donors' samples.

This clone is a singleton in its sample. The chain employs TRBV28 and TRBJ2-1, with TRBD2 as a possible D gene (5 bases). Trimming cost V 3 bases and J 6 bases, with 12 bases left between them. The CDR3 is 14 residues long. In germline, CDR1 is MDHEN, CDR2 SYDVKM. The CDR3 reads CASSFAGSRNEQFF. The CDR3 nucleotides are TGTGCCAGCAGTTTTGCGGGCAGCCGCAATGAGCAGTTCTTC.

The rearrangement links TRBV4-1 to TRBJ1-2; 8 bases are shared with TRBD1. The CDR3 is 13 residues long. The V segment lost 1 base and the J segment 9 bases; nucleotides outside the gene matches: 4. Germline CDR1 MGHRA, CDR2 YSYEKL. The DNA for the CDR3 is TGCGCCAGCAGCCAAGGGACAGGGTGGAGCTACACCTTC. Protein sequence: CASSQGTGWSYTF.

The chain recombines TRBV18 with TRBJ2-7, with D perhaps assigned TRBD1 or TRBD2 (6 bases each). Germline V lookup: CDR1 KGHSH, CDR2 LQKENI. The CDR3 consists of 13 residues. V was shortened by 5 bases and J by 6 bases, with 14 bases between the two germline ends. For the CDR3, the DNA is TGTGCCAGCTCATCCCCAGGGGAGGCCGAGCAGTACTTC. Translated, it gives CASSSPGEAEQYF.

This clone appeared once. This rearrangement joins TRBV9 to TRBJ2-1; 8 bases are shared with TRBD2. The CDR3 runs to 15 residues. The J segment lost 2 bases and the V segment lost 2 bases, leaving 3 bases of the junction unmatched. The germline V gene encodes CDR1 SGDLS and CDR2 YYNGEE. The CDR3 bases are TGTGCCAGCAGCGTTAGCGGGGCGGCCTACAATGAGCAGTTCTTC. This translates into CASSVSGAAYNEQFF.

The chain has TRBV4-2 and TRBJ2-3; 9 bases line up with TRBD2. CDR1 and CDR2 (germline): LGHNA, YNFKEQ. V was pared by 6 bases and J by 4 bases, with 11 bases of the junction left unmatched. The CDR3 spans 16 residues. The CDR3: CASRLESGRPADTQYF. CDR3 in DNA: TGTGCCAGCAGACTCGAAAGCGGGAGGCCCGCAGATACGCAGTATTTT.

The chain combines TRBV29-1 with TRBJ2-1; D remains unclear. The CDR3 sequence is 10 residues long. V lost 7 bases and J lost 7, with 8 bases in between. Germline CDR1 and CDR2: SQVTM and ANQGSEA. In DNA form, the CDR3 reads TGCAGCGGCCTGTTTAATGAGCAGTTCTTC. As protein: CSGLFNEQFF.

The count of this clone is one. This sequence joins TRBV5-1 and TRBJ2-1; TRBD2 matches at 8 bases. V trimming: 6 bases; J trimming: 4 bases; junction bases outside the gene matches: 9. Per germline, CDR1 SGHRS and CDR2 YFSETQ. CDR3 length equals 15 residues. CDR3 in DNA: TGCGCCAGCAACCGGGAGGGAGGACTGTACAATGAGCAGTTCTTC. Residues: CASNREGGLYNEQFF.

This rearrangement joins TRBV6-1 to TRBJ2-7; D is ambiguous. Germline V gene lookup returns CDR1 MNHNS and CDR2 SASEGT. This CDR3 comprises 11 residues. V was pared by 2 bases and J by 6 bases, with 5 bases between. The CDR3 here is CASSERAEQYF. Written as DNA, the CDR3 is TGTGCCAGCAGTGAACGAGCCGAGCAGTACTTC.

The DNA for the CDR3 is TGTGCCAGCAGCAAAGGGACAGAGAACACTGAAGCTTTCTTT. Translating it yields CASSKGTENTEAFF. V usage is TRBV7-9 and J usage is TRBJ1-1, with TRBD1 matching 7 bases. Germline V gene sequence: CDR1 SEHNR, CDR2 FQNEAQ (reference sequence). Unmatched junction bases numbered 4, after V lost 5 bases and J lost 1 base. CDR3 length equals 14 residues. The whole variable domain, remainder taken from reference TRBV7-9 and TRBJ1-1, is DTGVSQNPRHKITKRGQNVTFRCDPISEHNRLYWYRQTLGQGPEFLTYFQNEAQLEKSRLLSDRFSAERPKGSFSTLEIQRTEQGDSAMYLCASSKGTENTEAFFGQGTRLTVV.

V is TRBV29-1 and J is TRBJ2-7; 7 nucleotides line up with TRBD2. Germline V CDR1 and CDR2: SQVTM, ANQGSEA. The V gene end was trimmed by 3 bases and the J gene end by 5 bases; junction bases not matched to a gene: 13. The CDR3 runs to 15 residues. CDR3 nucleotides: TGCAGCGTTGATCGGCGGGAGAAGGTTGGGGACGAGCAGTACTTC. Translation: CSVDRREKVGDEQYF.

V is TRBV11-3 and J is TRBJ2-3, with D unresolved. Germline-derived CDR1 and CDR2 are SGHNT and YENEEA. This CDR3 is built from 13 residues. V gave up 3 bases and J gave up 1 base, with 5 bases separating them. The CDR3 sequence: CASSFDGTDTQYF. CDR3 in DNA: TGTGCCAGCAGCTTCGACGGCACAGATACGCAGTATTTT.

This clone was seen only once. V is TRBV7-3 and J is TRBJ2-3; D ambiguous. The CDR3 is 15 residues long. The germline V gene has CDR1 SGHTA and CDR2 FQGTGA. Trimming cost V 2 bases and J 0 bases, with 9 bases left between them. The CDR3 coding sequence is TGTGCCAGCAGCTTAGGGTCGGTTAGCACAGATACGCAGTATTTT. It translates to CASSLGSVSTDTQYF. The variable domain in full, completed from reference TRBV7-3 and TRBJ2-3, reads GAGVSQTPSNKVTEKGKYVELRCDPISGHTALYWYRQSLGQGPEFLIYFQGTGAADDSGLPNDRFFAVRPEGSVSTLKIQRTERGDSAVYLCASSLGSVSTDTQYFGPGTRLTVL.